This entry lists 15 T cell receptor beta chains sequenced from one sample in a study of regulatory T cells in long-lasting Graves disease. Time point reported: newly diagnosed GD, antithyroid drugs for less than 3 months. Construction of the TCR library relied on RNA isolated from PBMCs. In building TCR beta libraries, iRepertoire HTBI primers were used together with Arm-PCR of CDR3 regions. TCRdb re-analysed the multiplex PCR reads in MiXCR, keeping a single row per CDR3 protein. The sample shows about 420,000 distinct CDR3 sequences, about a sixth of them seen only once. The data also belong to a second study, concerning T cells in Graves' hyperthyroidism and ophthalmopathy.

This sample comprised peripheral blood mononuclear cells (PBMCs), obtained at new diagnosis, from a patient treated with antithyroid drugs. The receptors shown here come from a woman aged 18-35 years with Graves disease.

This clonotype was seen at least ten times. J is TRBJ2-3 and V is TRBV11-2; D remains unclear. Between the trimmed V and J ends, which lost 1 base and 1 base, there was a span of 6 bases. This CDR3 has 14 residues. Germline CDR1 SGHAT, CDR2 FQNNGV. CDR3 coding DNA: TGTGCCAGCAGCTTAGGGTCGGGCACAGATACGCAGTATTTT. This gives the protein CASSLGSGTDTQYF.

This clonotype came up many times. This CDR3 reads CASSLATGTPNEQFF. CDR3 in DNA: TGTGCCAGCAGCTTAGCCACGGGGACCCCCAATGAGCAGTTCTTC. The chain has TRBV7-9 and TRBJ2-1; perhaps D is TRBD1 or TRBD2 (5 bases each). Germline V gene lookup returns CDR1 SEHNR and CDR2 FQNEAQ (reference sequence). CDR3 length: 15 residues. Trimming removed 0 bases from V and 6 bases from J, with 12 bases in between.

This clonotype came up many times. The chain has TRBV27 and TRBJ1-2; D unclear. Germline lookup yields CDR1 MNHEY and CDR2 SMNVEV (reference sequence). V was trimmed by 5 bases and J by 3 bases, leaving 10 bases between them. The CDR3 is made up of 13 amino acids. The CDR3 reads CASSHSAYYGYTF. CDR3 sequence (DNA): TGTGCCAGCAGTCATTCAGCCTACTATGGCTACACCTTC.

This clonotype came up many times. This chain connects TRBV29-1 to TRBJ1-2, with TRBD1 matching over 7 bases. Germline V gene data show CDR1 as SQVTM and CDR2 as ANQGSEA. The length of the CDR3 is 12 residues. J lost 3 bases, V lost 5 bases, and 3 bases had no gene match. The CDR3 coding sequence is TGCAGCGTTATACAGGGGTACTATGGCTACACCTTC. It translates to CSVIQGYYGYTF.

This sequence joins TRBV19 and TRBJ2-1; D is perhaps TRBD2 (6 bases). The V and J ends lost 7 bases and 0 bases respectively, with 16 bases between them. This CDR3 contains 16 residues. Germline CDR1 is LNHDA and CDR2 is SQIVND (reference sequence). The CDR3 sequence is CASKPSELLSYNEQFF. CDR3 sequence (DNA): TGTGCCAGTAAACCTAGCGAATTACTCTCCTACAATGAGCAGTTCTTC.

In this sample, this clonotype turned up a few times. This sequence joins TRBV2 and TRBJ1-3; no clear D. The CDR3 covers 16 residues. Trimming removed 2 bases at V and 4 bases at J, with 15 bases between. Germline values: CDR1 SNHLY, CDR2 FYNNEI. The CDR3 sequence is CASSETAPALGNTIYF. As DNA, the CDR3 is TGTGCCAGCAGTGAAACAGCTCCGGCCCTGGGAAACACCATATATTTT.

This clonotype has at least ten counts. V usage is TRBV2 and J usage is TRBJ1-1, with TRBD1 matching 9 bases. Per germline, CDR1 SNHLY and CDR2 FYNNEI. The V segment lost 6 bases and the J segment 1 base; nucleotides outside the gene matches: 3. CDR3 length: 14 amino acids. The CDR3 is CASRPGQGNTEAFF. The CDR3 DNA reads TGTGCCAGCAGACCGGGACAGGGGAACACTGAAGCTTTCTTT. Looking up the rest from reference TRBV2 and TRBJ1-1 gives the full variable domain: EPEVTQTPSHQVTQMGQEVILRCVPISNHLYFYWYRQILGQKVEFLVSFYNNEISEKSEIFDDQFSVERPDGSNFTLKIRSTKLEDSAMYFCASRPGQGNTEAFFGQGTRLTVV.

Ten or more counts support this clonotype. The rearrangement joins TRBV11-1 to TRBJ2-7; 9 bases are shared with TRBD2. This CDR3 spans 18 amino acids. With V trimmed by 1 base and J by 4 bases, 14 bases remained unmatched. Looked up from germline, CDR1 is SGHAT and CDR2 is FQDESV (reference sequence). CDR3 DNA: TGTGCCAGCAGCTTAGACGGACTAGCGACAGCCGCGGGGTACGAGCAGTACTTC. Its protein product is CASSLDGLATAAGYEQYF.

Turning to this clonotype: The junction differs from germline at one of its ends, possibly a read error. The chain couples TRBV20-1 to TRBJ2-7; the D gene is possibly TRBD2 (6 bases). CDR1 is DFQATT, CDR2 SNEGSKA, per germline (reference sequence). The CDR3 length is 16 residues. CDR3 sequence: CSARDARAGDSCEQYF. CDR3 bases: TGCAGTGCTAGAGATGCCAGGGCCGGGGACTCCTGCGAGCAGTACTTC.

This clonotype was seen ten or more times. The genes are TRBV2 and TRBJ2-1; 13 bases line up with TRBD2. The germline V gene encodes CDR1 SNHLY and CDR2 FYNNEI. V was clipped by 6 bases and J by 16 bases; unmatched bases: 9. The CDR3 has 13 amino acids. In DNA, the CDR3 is TGTGCCAGCAGGGCTGGACTAGCGGGAGATTACTTCTTC. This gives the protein CASRAGLAGDYFF.

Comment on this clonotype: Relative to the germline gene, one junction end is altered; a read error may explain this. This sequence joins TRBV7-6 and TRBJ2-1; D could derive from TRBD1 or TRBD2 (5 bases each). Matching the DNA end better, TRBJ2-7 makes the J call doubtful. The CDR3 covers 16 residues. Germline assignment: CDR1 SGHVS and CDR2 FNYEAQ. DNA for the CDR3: TGTGTCAGCAGCCCATCGAGGGGCAAAAAACCCTACGAGCAGTACTTC. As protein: CVSSPSRGKKPYEQYF.

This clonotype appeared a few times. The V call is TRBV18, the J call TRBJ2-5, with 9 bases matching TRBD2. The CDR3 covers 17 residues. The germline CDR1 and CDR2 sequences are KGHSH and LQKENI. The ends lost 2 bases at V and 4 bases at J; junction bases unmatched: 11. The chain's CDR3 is CASSPVSGSLLSETQYF. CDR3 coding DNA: TGTGCCAGCTCACCAGTTAGCGGGAGCCTTTTATCAGAGACCCAGTACTTC.

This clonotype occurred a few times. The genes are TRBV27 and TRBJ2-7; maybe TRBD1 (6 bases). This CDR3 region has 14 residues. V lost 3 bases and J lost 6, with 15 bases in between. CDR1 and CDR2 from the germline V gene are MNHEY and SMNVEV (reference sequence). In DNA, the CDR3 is TGTGCCAGCAGTTTTCGCGGTTCAGGGGCCGAGCAGTACTTC. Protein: CASSFRGSGAEQYF.

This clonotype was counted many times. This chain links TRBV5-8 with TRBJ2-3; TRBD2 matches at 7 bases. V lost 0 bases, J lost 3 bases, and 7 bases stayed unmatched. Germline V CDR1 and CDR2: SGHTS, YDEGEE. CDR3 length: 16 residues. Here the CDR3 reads CASSLGEGMMTDTQYF. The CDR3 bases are TGTGCCAGCAGCTTGGGGGAGGGGATGATGACAGATACGCAGTATTTT.

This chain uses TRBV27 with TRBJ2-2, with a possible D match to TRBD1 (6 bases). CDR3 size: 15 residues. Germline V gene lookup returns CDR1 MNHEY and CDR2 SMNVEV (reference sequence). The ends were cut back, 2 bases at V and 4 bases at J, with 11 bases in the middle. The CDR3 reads CASSLKTGPTGELFF. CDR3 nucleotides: TGTGCCAGCAGTTTAAAAACAGGGCCCACCGGGGAGCTGTTTTTT.